This is a list of T cell receptor beta chains from one sample in a study of OX40 agonist ivuxolimab in advanced cancers. Sequenced by immunoSEQ multiplex PCR; TCRdb stores in-frame clones only, minus some. The sample carries about 5,600 clones, about 73% recorded once. Sample: CD4+ or CD8+ T cells sorted from blood, taken in a trial of the OX40 agonist ivuxolimab. The source of these receptors is an adult with an advanced solid tumor such as melanoma, head and neck, liver or kidney cancer. Each CDR3 is given with its conserved first and last residue. The size field is filled for only some rows; it gives once, few, many or a size class.

TRBV6-4	13	once	TRBJ2-2	CASSSGRPGELFF
TRBV11-1	14	-	TRBJ2-7	CASSLGTGGYEQYF
TRBV19	15	-	TRBJ2-2	CASSDARWTTGELFF
TRBV2	16	-	TRBJ2-2	CASWFSGMRSTGELFF
TRBV11-1	14	-	TRBJ2-5	CASSRAGGPETQYF
TRBV30	12	medium-sized	TRBJ1-3	CAWKRSGNTIYF
TRBV5-5	15	-	TRBJ1-1	CAGSLAAGGNTEAFF
TRBV5-6	12	-	TRBJ2-5	CASSSYKETQYF
TRBV28	13	-	TRBJ2-2	CASSPSGSGELFF
TRBV29-1	17	-	TRBJ2-1	CSVEPREGRSSYNEQFF
TRBV11-2	14	-	TRBJ1-3	CASSPKYSGNTIYF
TRBV5-5	13	-	TRBJ1-1	CASSFWLNTEAFF
TRBV13	17	-	TRBJ2-7	CASSTRGGRGSSYEQYF
TRBV6-5	15	-	TRBJ2-1	CASSYGPGEYNEQFF
TRBV27	16	-	TRBJ2-3	CASSLGSGFGTDTQYF
TRBV11-2	17	-	TRBJ2-3	CASSPGLAGVGTDTQYF
TRBV30	11	-	TRBJ2-5	CAWRRQETQYF
TRBV7-2	15	-	TRBJ2-7	CASRTTSGRRHEQYF
TRBV7-9	15	-	TRBJ1-2	CASTNPGQIFYGYTF
TRBV7-2	15	-	TRBJ2-1	CASRRWTFSYNEQFF
TRBV14	15	few	TRBJ2-3	CASSQGSGSTDTQYF
TRBV5-1	17	-	TRBJ2-7	CASSFQGGLAGVYEQYF
TRBV5-6	15	-	TRBJ1-2	CASSLSRDSLYGYTF
TRBV5-6	15	-	TRBJ2-2	CASSLWGRLHGELFF
TRBV7-3	19	medium-sized	TRBJ2-1	CASSRLAGGPGTTYNEQFF
TRBV4-1	14	-	TRBJ2-7	CASSQGGSSYEQYF
TRBV19	17	-	TRBJ2-1	CASSIETGTPRNNEQFF
TRBV6-5	15	-	TRBJ2-3	CASSPTGVGADTQYF
TRBV13	16	-	TRBJ2-1	CASSWAPEGVYNEQFF
TRBV9	15	-	TRBJ2-4	CASSVGGHGADIQYF
TRBV7-3	15	-	TRBJ2-1	CASSYQGSAYNEQFF
TRBV11-2	14	few	TRBJ2-1	CASSFVGTSGEQFF
TRBV7-3	15	-	TRBJ2-1	CASSLSPSSYNEQFF